What follows describes a single T cell receptor beta chain. V dropped 3 bases and J dropped 12 bases, with 23 bases sitting between them. The CDR3 loop spans 16 amino acids. Per the germline V gene, CDR1 is KGHDR and CDR2 is SFDVKD. Full-length variable regions came from constant-region reverse primers plus semi-nested Nested Universal Primer A PCR. TCRdb re-called the 5' RACE reads with MiXCR, one entry per CDR3 protein. This table has tens of thousands of distinct CDR3 sequences, 25% to 30% appearing once. Specimen: memory CD4+ T cells sorted from a lymph node. Subset of the sample: memory CD4+ T cells, CD4+CD45RO+CD25-. The TCR originated in a female donor with breast cancer. This chain links TRBV24-1 with TRBJ2-1; D may be TRBD2 (6 bases). Here the CDR3 DNA reads TGTGCCACCAGTGATAGAGGGACTCCCGCAGAGGATGTGCAGTTCTTC. Translating gives CATSDRGTPAEDVQFF.